This T cell receptor beta chain was recorded in a study of blood T cell repertoires in COVID-19. Overall study context: T cells, B-cell-depleted T cells, or PBMCs provided the cDNA or gDNA that served as material.

CDR3 size: 16 residues. V was pared by 5 bases and J by 1 base, with 15 bases between. Germline CDR1 is LNHDA and CDR2 is SQIVND (reference sequence). Assay: immunoSEQ multiplex PCR; the TCRdb copy retains only in-frame clones and omits some. The table has about 190,000 clones, 84% seen once; the top ten hold about 3.2%. The sample was PBMCs or T cells enriched from blood (not recorded which). This receptor was obtained from a woman aged 25 to 39 who had been exposed to COVID-19. The chain is built from TRBV19 and TRBJ2-1, with D tentatively TRBD2 (5 bases). The CDR3 nucleotides are TGTGCCAGTAGTCCTTCCTCGGGGAGTTCCTACAATGAGCAGTTCTTC. Translating it yields CASSPSSGSSYNEQFF.